This is a list of T cell receptor beta chains from one sample in a study of blood T cell repertoires in COVID-19. Some clones are missing from TCRdb's copy, which holds only in-frame ones; the method was immunoSEQ multiplex PCR. The sample includes over 450,000 clones, around nine tenths seen only once; the top ten take 7.8%. The sample was peripheral blood. The origin of the receptors is a woman in her 50s with COVID-19, enrolled during active disease. CDR3s include the opening cysteine and the closing phenylalanine or tryptophan. The order of the fields is D gene, clone size, J gene, V gene, CDR3 DNA, CDR3 protein. A D gene is named only where the DNA matches it firmly. Not every row has a clone size; where given, it reads once, few, many or a size class.

D: TRBD1
size: .
J: TRBJ1-1
V: TRBV30
DNA: TGTGCCTGGAGTACTACGGGACAGTTTGAAGCTTTCTTT
CDR3: CAWSTTGQFEAFF

D: .
size: .
J: TRBJ1-2
V: TRBV19
DNA: TGTGCCAGTAGTATAGTACCGGGGGAGTCTTTAAGCTACACCTTC
CDR3: CASSIVPGESLSYTF

D: TRBD2
size: few
J: TRBJ2-2
V: TRBV28
DNA: TGTGCCAGCAGTTTGGGGGGGGCCGGGGAGCTGTTTTTT
CDR3: CASSLGGAGELFF

D: TRBD2
size: once
J: TRBJ2-7
V: TRBV10-3
DNA: TGTGCCACCAGACTAGCGGGGGGACTCTACGAGCAGTACTTC
CDR3: CATRLAGGLYEQYF

D: .
size: .
J: TRBJ2-7
V: TRBV30
DNA: TGTGCCTGGACCCAGCGCAACGAGCAGTACTTC
CDR3: CAWTQRNEQYF

D: .
size: .
J: TRBJ1-5
V: TRBV30
DNA: TGTGCCTGGAGTCGGACATCTAATCAGCCCCAGCATTTT
CDR3: CAWSRTSNQPQHF

D: .
size: few
J: TRBJ2-5
V: TRBV9
DNA: TGTGCCAGCAGCCCTATTAATAGCGAGACCCAGTACTTC
CDR3: CASSPINSETQYF

D: TRBD1
size: once
J: TRBJ2-2
V: TRBV18
DNA: TGTGCCAGCTCACACAGGGGTACCGGGGAGCTGTTTTTT
CDR3: CASSHRGTGELFF

D: .
size: .
J: TRBJ1-1
V: TRBV6-5
DNA: TGTGCCAGCAGCTGGACTCATACTAACACTGAAGCTTTCTTT
CDR3: CASSWTHTNTEAFF

D: TRBD1
size: .
J: TRBJ1-1
V: TRBV5-4
DNA: TGTGCCAGCAGCCAACCCGGGACAGGGGACACTGAAGCTTTCTTT
CDR3: CASSQPGTGDTEAFF

D: TRBD1
size: .
J: TRBJ1-4
V: TRBV9
DNA: TGTGCCAGCAGCGACAGGGGTTTTGGAAAACTGTTTTTT
CDR3: CASSDRGFGKLFF

D: .
size: once
J: TRBJ1-4
V: TRBV11-2
DNA: TGTGCCAGCAGCGTCGACGGGGATGCGCGGGAAAAACTGTTTTTT
CDR3: CASSVDGDAREKLFF

D: TRBD2
size: .
J: TRBJ2-1
V: TRBV5-1
DNA: TGCGCCAGCAGCCCGACTAGCGGGGGGGGTGGTGAGCAGTTCTTC
CDR3: CASSPTSGGGGEQFF

D: .
size: .
J: TRBJ1-2
V: TRBV11-2
DNA: TGTGCCAGCAGCTCCACAGGTCCCTATGGCTACACCTTC
CDR3: CASSSTGPYGYTF

D: .
size: once
J: TRBJ1-3
V: TRBV6-5
DNA: TGTGCCAGCAGTTACTCGGGGGGGTCGCCTGGAAACACCATATATTTT
CDR3: CASSYSGGSPGNTIYF

D: .
size: .
J: TRBJ2-2
V: TRBV4-2
DNA: TGTGCCAGCAGCCAAGGCTGGACTGCGAACACCGGGGAGCTGTTTTTT
CDR3: CASSQGWTANTGELFF

D: TRBD2
size: .
J: TRBJ2-5
V: TRBV19
DNA: TGTGCCAGTAGTGTAGGGGGAACTAGCGGGGGAGCAGAGACCCAGTACTTC
CDR3: CASSVGGTSGGAETQYF

D: .
size: .
J: TRBJ2-7
V: TRBV20-1
DNA: TGCAGTGCTAGTAGGGGTCTCCGACCGGACGCCTACGAGCAGTACTTC
CDR3: CSASRGLRPDAYEQYF